The 7 T cell receptor beta chains below were found in one sample sequenced in a study of shared clonotypes between healthy human individuals. The data were produced by immunoSEQ multiplex PCR, yet TCRdb's version contains in-frame clones alone and is incomplete. The sample lists 2 million to 3 million clones; roughly 93% were seen once. The sequenced sample consisted of naive CD4+ T cells from PBMCs. Subset described: CD45RA+ positively selected. These TCRs come from a man in his late teens or twenties in good health. Some clones in this sample may be carry-over from other donors' samples.

This clone has just a few counts. The chain links TRBV18 to TRBJ1-1; D gene ambiguous. Per the germline V gene, CDR1 is KGHSH and CDR2 is LQKENI. This CDR3 spans 15 amino acids. The germline V and J ends were trimmed by 6 bases and 0 bases, with 14 bases remaining between them. The CDR3 region is CASSAMQIMNTEAFF. The CDR3 region has the DNA TGTGCCAGCTCCGCAATGCAGATCATGAACACTGAAGCTTTCTTT. The entire variable domain, with the rest obtained from reference TRBV18 and TRBJ1-1, is as follows: NAGVMQNPRHLVRRRGQEARLRCSPMKGHSHVYWYRQLPEEGLKFMVYLQKENIIDESGMPKERFSAEFPKEGPSILRIQQVVRGDSAAYFCASSAMQIMNTEAFFGQGTRLTVV.

This rearrangement joins TRBV15 to TRBJ1-1; unclear D gene. There are 14 residues in the CDR3. Trimming removed 1 base at V and 1 base at J, with 7 bases between. Germline loops: CDR1 LNHNV, CDR2 YYDKDF (reference sequence). This CDR3 reads CATSRGTKNTEAFF. The CDR3 DNA sequence: TGTGCCACCAGCAGAGGAACTAAGAACACTGAAGCTTTCTTT.

The chain has TRBV5-6 and TRBJ2-5, with TRBD2 identical over 7 bases. Germline V gives CDR1 SGHDT, CDR2 YYEEEE. The CDR3 sequence is 15 residues long. Germline trimming cut 4 bases from V and 1 base from J; bases unmatched to any gene: 7. The CDR3 protein is CASSAGAGSQETQYF. Written as DNA, the CDR3 is TGTGCCAGCAGCGCGGGAGCCGGGAGCCAAGAGACCCAGTACTTC. Together with reference TRBV5-6 and TRBJ2-5, the CDR3 gives the full variable domain: DAGVTQSPTHLIKTRGQQVTLRCSPKSGHDTVSWYQQALGQGPQFIFQYYEEEERQRGNFPDRFSGHQFPNYSSELNVNALLLGDSALYLCASSAGAGSQETQYFGPGTRLLVL.

V usage is TRBV9 and J usage is TRBJ1-5; 8 nucleotides agree with TRBD1. The germline V gene encodes CDR1 SGDLS and CDR2 YYNGEE. CDR3 length equals 15 residues. The junction had 9 bases not matched to a gene; V was cut back by 3 bases and J by 7 bases. CDR3 in amino acids: CASSEAGDRRQPQHF. CDR3 sequence (DNA): TGTGCCAGCAGCGAAGCCGGGGACAGGAGGCAGCCCCAGCATTTT.

The chain has TRBV5-1 and TRBJ2-5; D call uncertain. Germline V gene sequence: CDR1 SGHRS, CDR2 YFSETQ. V was clipped by 0 bases and J by 0 bases, with 6 bases between them. The CDR3 is 14 amino acids. DNA of the CDR3: TGCGCCAGCAGCTTGGAATCTAACCAAGAGACCCAGTACTTC. Protein sequence: CASSLESNQETQYF.

This clone was seen just once. V gene TRBV18 combines with J gene TRBJ2-7, with 8 positions matching TRBD2. Germline V gives CDR1 KGHSH, CDR2 LQKENI. The trim removed 2 bases at V and 6 bases at J, leaving 9 bases unmatched. This CDR3 comprises 15 residues. The CDR3 DNA reads as TGTGCCAGCTCACCAGGGACTAGTGCTTTCACCGAGCAGTACTTC. It is translated as CASSPGTSAFTEQYF.

The count of this clone is one. The J gene is TRBJ2-1, the V gene TRBV18; 8 bases are shared with TRBD2. Trimming removed 3 bases from V and 4 bases from J; junction bases left unmatched: 8. The CDR3 runs 16 residues. Germline lookup yields CDR1 KGHSH and CDR2 LQKENI. DNA of the CDR3: TGTGCCAGCTCACCCTGGGCGGGAGGCCGATACAATGAGCAGTTCTTC. It encodes CASSPWAGGRYNEQFF. The whole variable domain, remainder taken from reference TRBV18 and TRBJ2-1, is NAGVMQNPRHLVRRRGQEARLRCSPMKGHSHVYWYRQLPEEGLKFMVYLQKENIIDESGMPKERFSAEFPKEGPSILRIQQVVRGDSAAYFCASSPWAGGRYNEQFFGPGTRLTVL.